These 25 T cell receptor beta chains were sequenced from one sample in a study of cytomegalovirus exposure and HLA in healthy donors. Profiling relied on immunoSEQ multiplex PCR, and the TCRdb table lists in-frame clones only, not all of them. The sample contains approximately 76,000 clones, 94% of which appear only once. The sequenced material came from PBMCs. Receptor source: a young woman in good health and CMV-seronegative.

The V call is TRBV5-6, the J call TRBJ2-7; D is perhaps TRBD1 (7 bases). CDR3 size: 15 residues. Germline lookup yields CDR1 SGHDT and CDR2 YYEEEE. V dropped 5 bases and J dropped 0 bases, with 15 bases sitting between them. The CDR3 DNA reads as TGTGCCAGCAGTACCCCAGGGGGGATCTCCTACGAGCAGTACTTC. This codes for CASSTPGGISYEQYF.

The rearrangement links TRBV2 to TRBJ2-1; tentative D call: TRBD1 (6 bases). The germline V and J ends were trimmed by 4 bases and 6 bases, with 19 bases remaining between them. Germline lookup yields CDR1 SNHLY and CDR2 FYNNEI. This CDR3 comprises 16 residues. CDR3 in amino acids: CASSGDPGAFRNEQFF. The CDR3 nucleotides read TGTGCCAGCAGTGGGGACCCAGGGGCATTTCGCAATGAGCAGTTCTTC.

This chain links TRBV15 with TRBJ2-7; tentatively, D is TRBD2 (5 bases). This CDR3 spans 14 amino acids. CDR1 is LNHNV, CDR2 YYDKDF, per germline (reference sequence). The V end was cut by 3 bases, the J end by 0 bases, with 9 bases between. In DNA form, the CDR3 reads TGTGCCACCAGCAGTGATGGGAGCTCCTACGAGCAGTACTTC. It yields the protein CATSSDGSSYEQYF.

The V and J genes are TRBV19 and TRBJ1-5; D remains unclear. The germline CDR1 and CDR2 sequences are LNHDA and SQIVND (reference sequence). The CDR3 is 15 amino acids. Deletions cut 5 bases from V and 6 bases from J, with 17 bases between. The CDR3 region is CASSPSADAVQPQHF. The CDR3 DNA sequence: TGTGCCAGTAGTCCCAGTGCCGACGCGGTTCAGCCCCAGCATTTT.

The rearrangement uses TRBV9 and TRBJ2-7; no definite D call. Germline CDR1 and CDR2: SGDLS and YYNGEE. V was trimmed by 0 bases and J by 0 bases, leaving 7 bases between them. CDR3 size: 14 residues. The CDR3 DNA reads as TGTGCCAGCAGCGTAGTTGGTAGCTCCTACGAGCAGTACTTC. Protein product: CASSVVGSSYEQYF.

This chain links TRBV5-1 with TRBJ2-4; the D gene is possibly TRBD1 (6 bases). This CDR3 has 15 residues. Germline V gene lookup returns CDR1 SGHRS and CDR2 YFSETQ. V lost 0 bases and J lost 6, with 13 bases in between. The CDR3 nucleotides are TGCGCCAGCAGCTTGGAGGCAGGGGTGGTAAACATTCAGTACTTC. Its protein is CASSLEAGVVNIQYF.

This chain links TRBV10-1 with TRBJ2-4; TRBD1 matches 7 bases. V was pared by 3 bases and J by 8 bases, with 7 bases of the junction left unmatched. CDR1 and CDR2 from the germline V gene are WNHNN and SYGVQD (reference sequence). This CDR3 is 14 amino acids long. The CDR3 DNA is TGCGCCAGCAGTGATGGACAGGCTAGGGACATTCAGTACTTC. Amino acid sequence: CASSDGQARDIQYF.

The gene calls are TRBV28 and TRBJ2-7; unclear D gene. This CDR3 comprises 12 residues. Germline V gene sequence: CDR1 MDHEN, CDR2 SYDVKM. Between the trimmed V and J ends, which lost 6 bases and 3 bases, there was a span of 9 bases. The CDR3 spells CASRGRNYEQYF. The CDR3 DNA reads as TGTGCCAGCAGGGGCAGAAACTACGAGCAGTACTTC.

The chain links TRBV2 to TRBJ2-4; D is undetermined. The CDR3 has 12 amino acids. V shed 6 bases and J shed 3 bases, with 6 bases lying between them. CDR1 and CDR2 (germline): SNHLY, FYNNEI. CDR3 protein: CASRQNKNIQYF. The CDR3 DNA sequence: TGTGCCAGCAGACAGAACAAAAACATTCAGTACTTC.

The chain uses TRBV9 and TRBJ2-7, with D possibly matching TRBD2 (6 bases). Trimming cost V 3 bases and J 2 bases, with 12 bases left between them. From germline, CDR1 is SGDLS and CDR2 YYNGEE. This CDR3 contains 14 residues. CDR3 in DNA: TGTGCCAGCAGCGCCCCCGGGACTCCCTACGAGCAGTACTTC. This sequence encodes CASSAPGTPYEQYF.

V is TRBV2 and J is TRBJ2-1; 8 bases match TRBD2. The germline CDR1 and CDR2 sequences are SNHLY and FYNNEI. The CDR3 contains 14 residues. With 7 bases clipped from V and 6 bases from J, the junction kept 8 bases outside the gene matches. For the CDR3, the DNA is TGTGCCAGCACGAGAAGCGGGAGAATCAATGAGCAGTTCTTC. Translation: CASTRSGRINEQFF.

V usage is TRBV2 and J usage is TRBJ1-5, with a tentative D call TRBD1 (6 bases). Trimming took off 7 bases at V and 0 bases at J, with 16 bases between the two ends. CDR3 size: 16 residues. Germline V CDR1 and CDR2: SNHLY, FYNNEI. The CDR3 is CASNPTGQYSNQPQHF. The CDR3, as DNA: TGTGCCAGCAACCCTACCGGACAGTATAGCAATCAGCCCCAGCATTTT.

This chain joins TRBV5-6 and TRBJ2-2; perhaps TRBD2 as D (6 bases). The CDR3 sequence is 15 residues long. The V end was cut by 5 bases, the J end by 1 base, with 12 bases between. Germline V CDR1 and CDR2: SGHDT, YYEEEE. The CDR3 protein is CASRSLALNTGELFF. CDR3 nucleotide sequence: TGTGCCAGCAGATCACTAGCCCTGAACACCGGGGAGCTGTTTTTT.

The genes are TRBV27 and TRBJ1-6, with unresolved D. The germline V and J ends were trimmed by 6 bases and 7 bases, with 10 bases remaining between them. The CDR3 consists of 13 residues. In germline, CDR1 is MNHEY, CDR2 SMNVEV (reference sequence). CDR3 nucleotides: TGTGCCAGCAGGGTGGTAGTAAATTCACCCCTCCACTTT. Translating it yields CASRVVVNSPLHF.

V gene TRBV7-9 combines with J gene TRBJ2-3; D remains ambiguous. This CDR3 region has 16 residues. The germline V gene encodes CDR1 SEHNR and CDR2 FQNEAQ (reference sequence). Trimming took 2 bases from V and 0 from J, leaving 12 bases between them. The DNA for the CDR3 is TGTGCCAGCAGCTTACTCGACACCTCAAGCACAGATACGCAGTATTTT. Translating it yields CASSLLDTSSTDTQYF.

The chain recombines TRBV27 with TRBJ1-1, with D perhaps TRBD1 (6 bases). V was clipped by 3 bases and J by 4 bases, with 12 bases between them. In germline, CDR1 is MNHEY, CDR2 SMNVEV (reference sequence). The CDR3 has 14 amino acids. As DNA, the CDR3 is TGTGCCAGCAGTTTCGGGGGGCCGGGCACTGAAGCTTTCTTT. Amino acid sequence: CASSFGGPGTEAFF.

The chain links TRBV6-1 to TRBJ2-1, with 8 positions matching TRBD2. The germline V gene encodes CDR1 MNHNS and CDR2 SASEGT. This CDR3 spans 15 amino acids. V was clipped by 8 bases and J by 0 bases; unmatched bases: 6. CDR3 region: CASSSTSGSYNEQFF. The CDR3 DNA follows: TGTGCCAGCTCGAGCACTAGCGGCTCCTACAATGAGCAGTTCTTC.

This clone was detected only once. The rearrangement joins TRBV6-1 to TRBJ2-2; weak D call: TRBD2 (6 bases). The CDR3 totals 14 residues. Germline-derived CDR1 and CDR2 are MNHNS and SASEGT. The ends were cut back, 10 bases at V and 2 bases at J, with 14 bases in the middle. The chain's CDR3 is CATHAGTNTGELFF. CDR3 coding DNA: TGTGCCACCCACGCAGGGACTAACACCGGGGAGCTGTTTTTT.

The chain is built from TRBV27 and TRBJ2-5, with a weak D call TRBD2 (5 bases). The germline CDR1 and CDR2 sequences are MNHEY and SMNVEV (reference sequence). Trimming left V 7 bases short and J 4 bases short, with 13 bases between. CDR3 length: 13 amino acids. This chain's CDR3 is CASMVGMGETQYF. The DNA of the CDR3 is TGTGCCAGCATGGTCGGGATGGGAGAGACCCAGTACTTC.

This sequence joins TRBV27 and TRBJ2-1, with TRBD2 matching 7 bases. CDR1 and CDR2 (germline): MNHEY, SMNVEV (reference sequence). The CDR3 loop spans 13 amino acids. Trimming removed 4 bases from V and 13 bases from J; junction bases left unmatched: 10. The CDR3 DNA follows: TGTGCCAGCAGTTCGATCCTAGCGGAAAAACAGTTCTTC. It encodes CASSSILAEKQFF.

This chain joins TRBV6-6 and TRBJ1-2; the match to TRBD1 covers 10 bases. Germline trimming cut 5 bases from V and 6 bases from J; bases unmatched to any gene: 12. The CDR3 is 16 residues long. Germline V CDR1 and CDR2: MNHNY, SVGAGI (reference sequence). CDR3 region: CASSPLPTGGLNGYTF. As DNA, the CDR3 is TGTGCCAGCAGTCCACTCCCGACAGGGGGCTTGAATGGCTACACCTTC.

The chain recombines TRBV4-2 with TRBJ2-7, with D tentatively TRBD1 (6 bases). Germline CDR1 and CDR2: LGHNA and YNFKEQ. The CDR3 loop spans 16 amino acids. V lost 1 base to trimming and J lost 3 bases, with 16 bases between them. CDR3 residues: CASSQAGTNQRYEQYF. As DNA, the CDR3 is TGTGCCAGCAGCCAAGCCGGGACAAACCAGCGCTACGAGCAGTACTTC.

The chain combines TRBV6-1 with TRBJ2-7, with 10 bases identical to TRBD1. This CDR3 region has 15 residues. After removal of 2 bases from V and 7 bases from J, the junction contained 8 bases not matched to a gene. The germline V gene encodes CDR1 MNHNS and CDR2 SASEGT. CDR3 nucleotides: TGTGCCAGCAGTGAACCGGGACAGGGGTACCAAGAGCAGTACTTC. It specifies CASSEPGQGYQEQYF.

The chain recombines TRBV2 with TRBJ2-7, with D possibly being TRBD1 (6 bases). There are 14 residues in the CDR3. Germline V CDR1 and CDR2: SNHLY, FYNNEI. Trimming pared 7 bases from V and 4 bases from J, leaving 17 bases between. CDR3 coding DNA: TGTGCCAGCAAAGTGGTAGGAACAGGGTACGAGCAGTACTTC. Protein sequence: CASKVVGTGYEQYF.

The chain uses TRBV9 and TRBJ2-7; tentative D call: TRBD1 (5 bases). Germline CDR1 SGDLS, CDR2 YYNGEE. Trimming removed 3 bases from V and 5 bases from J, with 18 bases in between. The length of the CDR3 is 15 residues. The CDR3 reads CASSALPGRADEQYF. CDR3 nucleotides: TGTGCCAGCAGCGCCTTGCCGGGCAGGGCGGACGAGCAGTACTTC.